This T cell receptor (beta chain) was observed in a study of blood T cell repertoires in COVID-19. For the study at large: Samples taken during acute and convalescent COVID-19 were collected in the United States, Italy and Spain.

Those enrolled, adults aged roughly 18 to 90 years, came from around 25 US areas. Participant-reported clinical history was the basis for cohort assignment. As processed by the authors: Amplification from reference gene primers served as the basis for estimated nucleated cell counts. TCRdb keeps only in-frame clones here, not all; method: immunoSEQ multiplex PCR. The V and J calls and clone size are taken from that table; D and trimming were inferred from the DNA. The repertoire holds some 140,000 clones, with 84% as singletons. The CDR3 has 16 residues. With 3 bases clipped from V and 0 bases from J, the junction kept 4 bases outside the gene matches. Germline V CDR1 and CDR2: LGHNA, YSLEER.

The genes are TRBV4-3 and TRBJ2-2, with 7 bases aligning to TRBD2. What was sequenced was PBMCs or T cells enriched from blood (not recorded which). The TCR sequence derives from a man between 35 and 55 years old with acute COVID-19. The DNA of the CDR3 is TGCGCCAGCAGCCAGCTTAGCGGGCCGAACACCGGGGAGCTGTTTTTT. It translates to CASSQLSGPNTGELFF.